This T cell receptor (beta chain) was sequenced during a study of T cells in Graves' hyperthyroidism and ophthalmopathy. Amplification of TCR beta CDR3 regions was performed using RNA transcripts as template. TCR CDR3 regions were first amplified by RT-PCR with HTBI primers. Using its own MiXCR run on the multiplex PCR reads, TCRdb lists one record per CDR3 protein. Of hundreds of thousands of distinct CDR3 sequences in the sample, 15% to 20% were seen once. The CDR3 length is 13 residues. Trimming cost V 2 bases and J 1 base, with 8 bases left between them. CDR1 is DFQATT, CDR2 SNEGSKA, per germline (reference sequence). The authors took PBMCs from 10 ml fresh peripheral blood.

This TCR derives from a man aged 35 to 55 with Graves' ophthalmopathy. The rearrangement uses TRBV20-1 and TRBJ1-1; weak D call: TRBD1 (6 bases). Source material: blood. CDR3 in DNA: TGCAGTGCTAGACCCAGGGGGAACACTGAAGCTTTCTTT. It encodes CSARPRGNTEAFF.